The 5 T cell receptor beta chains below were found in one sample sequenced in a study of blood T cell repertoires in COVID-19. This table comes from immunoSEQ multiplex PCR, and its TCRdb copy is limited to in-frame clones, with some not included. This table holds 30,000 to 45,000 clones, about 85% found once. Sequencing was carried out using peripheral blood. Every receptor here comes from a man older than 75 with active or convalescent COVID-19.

The CDR3 nucleotides are TGTGCCAGCAGCAGGAACCTCGGGGGGATCTCCGATACGCAGTATTTT. This gives the protein CASSRNLGGISDTQYF. This chain links TRBV7-2 with TRBJ2-3; 7 bases align to TRBD2. The ends lost 5 bases at V and 6 bases at J; junction bases unmatched: 14. The germline CDR1 and CDR2 sequences are SGHTA and FQGNSA. This CDR3 spans 16 amino acids.

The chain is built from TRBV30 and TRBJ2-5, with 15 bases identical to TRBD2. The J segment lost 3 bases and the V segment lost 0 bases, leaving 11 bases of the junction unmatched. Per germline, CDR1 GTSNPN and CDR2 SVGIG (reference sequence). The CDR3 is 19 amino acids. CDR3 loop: CAWSVRGLAGGSRKETQYF. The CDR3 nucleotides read TGTGCCTGGAGTGTACGCGGACTAGCGGGAGGGTCTAGAAAAGAGACCCAGTACTTC. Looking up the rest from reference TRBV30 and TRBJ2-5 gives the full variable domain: SQTIHQWPATLVQPVGSPLSLECTVEGTSNPNLYWYRQAAGRGLQLLFYSVGIGQISSEVPQNLSASRPQDRQFILSSKKLLLSDSGFYLCAWSVRGLAGGSRKETQYFGPGTRLLVL.

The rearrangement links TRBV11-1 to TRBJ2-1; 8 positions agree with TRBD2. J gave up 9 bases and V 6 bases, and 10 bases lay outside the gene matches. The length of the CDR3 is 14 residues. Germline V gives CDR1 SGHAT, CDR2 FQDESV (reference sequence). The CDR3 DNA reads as TGTGCCAGCAGATTACGTCTAGCGGGCTCTGAGCAGTTCTTC. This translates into CASRLRLAGSEQFF.

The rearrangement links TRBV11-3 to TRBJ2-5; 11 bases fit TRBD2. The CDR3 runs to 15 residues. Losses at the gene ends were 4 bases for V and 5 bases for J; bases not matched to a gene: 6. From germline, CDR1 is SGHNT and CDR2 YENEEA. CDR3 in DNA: TGTGCCAGCAGCTCCCGACTAGCGGGATCGGAGACCCAGTACTTC. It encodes CASSSRLAGSETQYF.

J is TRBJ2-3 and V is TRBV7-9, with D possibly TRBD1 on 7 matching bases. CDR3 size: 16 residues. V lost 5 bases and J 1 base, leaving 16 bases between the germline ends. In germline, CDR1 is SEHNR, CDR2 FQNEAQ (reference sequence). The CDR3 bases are TGTGCCAGCAGCCCTCGACAGGGACTGGGCACAGATACGCAGTATTTT. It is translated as CASSPRQGLGTDTQYF.